These 28 T cell receptor beta chains were sequenced from one sample in a study of blood T cell repertoires in COVID-19. The protocol was immunoSEQ multiplex PCR, while the TCRdb copy is restricted to in-frame clones and leaves out a portion. The sample consists of a few hundred thousand clones, about 85% of them appearing once. Input material: peripheral blood. The receptor source for this set is a woman aged 18-29 years with acute or convalescent COVID-19.

This sequence joins TRBV5-4 and TRBJ1-2; D not resolved. The CDR3 covers 13 residues. Trimming cost V 0 bases and J 8 bases, with 11 bases left between them. Per germline, CDR1 SGHNT and CDR2 YYREEE (reference sequence). CDR3 amino acids: CASSLAGIDGYTF. Here the CDR3 DNA reads TGTGCCAGCAGCTTGGCGGGAATTGACGGCTACACCTTC.

This clone appeared a single time. The CDR3 sequence is CASASGPTDTQYF. CDR3 nucleotides: TGCGCCAGCGCAAGTGGGCCTACAGATACGCAGTATTTT. V and J are TRBV5-1 and TRBJ2-3; D not resolved. Per germline, CDR1 SGHRS and CDR2 YFSETQ. This CDR3 is built from 13 residues. Trimming took off 7 bases at V and 3 bases at J, with 12 bases between the two ends.

The chain carries TRBV5-4 and TRBJ2-3; a weak D match, TRBD2 (6 bases). V was trimmed by 5 bases and J by 6 bases, leaving 22 bases between them. The CDR3 runs to 16 residues. CDR1 is SGHNT and CDR2 is YYREEE in the germline V gene (reference sequence). This CDR3 is CASSSGDSRSTDTQYF. CDR3 nucleotides: TGTGCCAGCAGTTCTGGGGACTCTCGATCAACGGATACGCAGTATTTT. Combining the CDR3 with reference TRBV5-4 and TRBJ2-3 gives the whole variable domain ETGVTQSPTHLIKTRGQQVTLRCSSQSGHNTVSWYQQALGQGPQFIFQYYREEENGRGNFPPRFSGLQFPNYSSELNVNALELDDSALYLCASSSGDSRSTDTQYFGPGTRLTVL.

The rearrangement joins TRBV30 to TRBJ1-2; 8 bases align to TRBD1. V shed 1 base and J 4 bases; nucleotides not matched to a gene: 2. The V gene's germline CDR1 is GTSNPN and CDR2 SVGIG (reference sequence). CDR3 length: 13 amino acids. CDR3 bases: TGTGCCTGGAGTGCAGGGGGCGGCTATGGCTACACCTTC. It codes for CAWSAGGGYGYTF.

The chain links TRBV7-8 to TRBJ2-3; TRBD1 aligns across 9 bases. The length of the CDR3 is 17 residues. The germline gives CDR1 SGHVS, CDR2 FQNEAQ. With V trimmed by 5 bases and J by 1 base, 10 bases remained unmatched. The CDR3 reads CASSPWTGAGGTDTQYF. The DNA of the CDR3 is TGTGCCAGCAGCCCCTGGACAGGGGCCGGTGGCACAGATACGCAGTATTTT.

The rearrangement joins TRBV6-5 to TRBJ1-1, with a possible D match to TRBD1 (5 bases). V gave up 2 bases and J gave up 5 bases, with 12 bases separating them. Per the germline V gene, CDR1 is MNHEY and CDR2 is SVGAGI. The CDR3 sequence is 14 residues long. The DNA of the CDR3 is TGTGCCAGCAGTTACCAAGGGGCGGGGACTGAAGCTTTCTTT. Encoded protein: CASSYQGAGTEAFF.

The table lists this clone with a few counts. This chain links TRBV11-2 with TRBJ2-7; 7 bases are shared with TRBD2. Germline V lookup: CDR1 SGHAT, CDR2 FQNNGV. Trimming took 5 bases from V and 7 from J; bases not matched to a gene: 5. CDR3 size: 12 residues. Here the CDR3 DNA reads TGTGCCAGCAGCCCTGGAGCGGGAGAGCAGTACTTC. This translates into CASSPGAGEQYF.

V is TRBV28 and J is TRBJ1-2; 8 positions match TRBD1. The CDR3 contains 14 residues. Trimming took 5 bases from V and 6 from J; bases not matched to a gene: 8. Germline V gene lookup returns CDR1 MDHEN and CDR2 SYDVKM. The CDR3 loop reads CASSGRGQGDGYTF. In DNA form, the CDR3 reads TGTGCCAGCAGTGGTAGAGGACAGGGAGATGGCTACACCTTC.

A few counts support this clone. Other DNA sequences in the same sample also yield this CDR3. CDR3 DNA: TGCGCCAGCAGTGAGTCCGGACAGGGCGACGAGCAGTTCTTC. Translating gives CASSESGQGDEQFF. The chain combines TRBV10-1 with TRBJ2-1; 8 positions match TRBD1. This CDR3 spans 14 amino acids. V lost 0 bases to trimming and J lost 10 bases; unmatched junction nucleotides: 5. CDR1 is WNHNN, CDR2 SYGVQD, per germline (reference sequence).

This clone was detected only once. The chain links TRBV5-1 to TRBJ2-1; TRBD2 aligns across 11 bases. Germline V gene sequence: CDR1 SGHRS, CDR2 YFSETQ. Trimming removed 4 bases from V and 4 bases from J; junction bases left unmatched: 4. CDR3 length: 15 amino acids. The DNA for the CDR3 is TGCGCCAGCAGCCGGGGACTAGCGGATTACAATGAGCAGTTCTTC. The encoded protein is CASSRGLADYNEQFF.

This clone was recorded once. V gene TRBV6-5 combines with J gene TRBJ1-3, with D unclear. CDR1 is MNHEY, CDR2 SVGAGI, per germline. This CDR3 is built from 16 residues. Trimming shortened V by 0 bases and J by 8 bases, and 17 bases separated the two germline ends. The CDR3 DNA follows: TGTGCCAGCAGTTACTCCCCCTCAAGCCCTGGTGACACCATATATTTT. Encoded protein: CASSYSPSSPGDTIYF.

This chain uses TRBV6-8 with TRBJ1-2; 7 bases are a match to TRBD1. Trimming removed 6 bases from V and 2 bases from J; junction bases left unmatched: 9. The CDR3 is 15 residues long. CDR1 and CDR2 (germline): MNHGY, SAAAGT. The CDR3 loop is CASRSAGGTNYGYTF. CDR3 DNA: TGTGCCAGCAGATCCGCAGGGGGTACGAACTATGGCTACACCTTC.

The rearrangement links TRBV4-1 to TRBJ2-1, with TRBD2 identical over 14 bases. Per the germline V gene, CDR1 is MGHRA and CDR2 is YSYEKL. Losses at the gene ends were 4 bases for V and 9 bases for J; bases not matched to a gene: 8. The CDR3 loop spans 16 amino acids. The CDR3 DNA reads TGCGCCAGCAGCCCCCTAGGGACTAGCGGGAGCAGTGAGCAGTTCTTC. Amino acids: CASSPLGTSGSSEQFF.

This clone has a single count. This sample includes further DNA sequences coding for the same CDR3. J is TRBJ1-5 and V is TRBV19, with TRBD1 as a possible D gene (6 bases). Trimming removed 3 bases at V and 6 bases at J, with 9 bases between. Looked up from germline, CDR1 is LNHDA and CDR2 is SQIVND (reference sequence). This CDR3 comprises 13 residues. The CDR3 sequence is CASSITGSQPQHF. The CDR3 nucleotides are TGTGCCAGTAGTATTACAGGGTCTCAGCCCCAGCATTTT.

Turning to this clone: The sample contains more than one DNA sequence encoding this CDR3. The rearrangement uses TRBV6-5 and TRBJ2-7; TRBD1 is a possible D gene (6 bases). CDR3 length equals 13 residues. The germline CDR1 and CDR2 sequences are MNHEY and SVGAGI. V lost 3 bases to trimming and J lost 1 base, with 7 bases between them. Here the CDR3 DNA reads TGTGCCAGCAGTTATGGACAGTCCTACGAGCAGTACTTC. As protein: CASSYGQSYEQYF.

V and J are TRBV6-6 and TRBJ1-6; no definite D call. This CDR3 is 13 amino acids long. The germline CDR1 and CDR2 sequences are MNHNY and SVGAGI (reference sequence). The V end lost 7 bases, the J end lost 10 bases, and 14 bases lay between the germline ends. CDR3: CASTLRGDSPLHF. The CDR3, as DNA: TGTGCCAGCACCCTCCGGGGAGACTCACCCCTCCACTTT.

The gene calls are TRBV5-1 and TRBJ2-7, with 7 bases lining up with TRBD1. Germline V CDR1 and CDR2: SGHRS, YFSETQ. The CDR3 spans 13 residues. After removal of 2 bases from V and 3 bases from J, the junction contained 2 bases not matched to a gene. The CDR3 DNA follows: TGCGCCAGCAGCTTATGGGACAGCTACGAGCAGTACTTC. This sequence encodes CASSLWDSYEQYF.

The chain uses TRBV27 and TRBJ1-6; D is uncertain. The CDR3 runs 16 residues. CDR1 and CDR2 (germline): MNHEY, SMNVEV (reference sequence). The V end was cut by 3 bases, the J end by 7 bases, with 16 bases between. The DNA for the CDR3 is TGTGCCAGCAGTTTCGACCCAGGAATCAGAAATTCACCCCTCCACTTT. It codes for CASSFDPGIRNSPLHF.

The chain is built from TRBV28 and TRBJ2-7; D may be TRBD1 (6 bases). Per germline, CDR1 MDHEN and CDR2 SYDVKM. V lost 3 bases to trimming and J lost 0 bases, with 12 bases between them. CDR3 length: 15 amino acids. In DNA form, the CDR3 reads TGTGCCAGCAGTTTGGGTTTAGGGGGCTCCTACGAGCAGTACTTC. It is translated as CASSLGLGGSYEQYF. The full variable domain, its missing parts supplied by reference TRBV28 and TRBJ2-7, is DVKVTQSSRYLVKRTGEKVFLECVQDMDHENMFWYRQDPGLGLRLIYFSYDVKMKEKGDIPEGYSVSREKKERFSLILESASTNQTSMYLCASSLGLGGSYEQYFGPGTRLTVT.

The chain uses TRBV5-5 and TRBJ1-1; tentatively, D is TRBD1 (5 bases). Germline V CDR1 and CDR2: SGHKS, YYEKEE (reference sequence). V shed 4 bases and J shed 3 bases, with 10 bases lying between them. The CDR3 extends over 13 amino acids. The CDR3 here is CASSTRVDTEAFF. The CDR3 nucleotides read TGTGCCAGCAGCACCAGGGTGGACACTGAAGCTTTCTTT.

The chain links TRBV25-1 to TRBJ2-5; 8 bases are a match to TRBD1. The trim removed 6 bases at V and 2 bases at J, leaving 8 bases unmatched. This CDR3 is 15 amino acids long. Germline V gives CDR1 MGHDK, CDR2 SYGVNS. Here the CDR3 DNA reads TGTGCCAGCAGCTGGACAGGGAGGATACAAGAGACCCAGTACTTC. This sequence encodes CASSWTGRIQETQYF.

The chain links TRBV9 to TRBJ2-5, with D tentatively TRBD1 (6 bases). V lost 0 bases to trimming and J lost 5 bases, with 8 bases between them. CDR3 length equals 13 residues. The germline CDR1 and CDR2 sequences are SGDLS and YYNGEE. The CDR3 nucleotides are TGTGCCAGCAGCGTAGACAGGGAGGAGACCCAGTACTTC. It yields the protein CASSVDREETQYF.

The chain links TRBV13 to TRBJ2-1; TRBD2 aligns across 10 bases. CDR1 and CDR2 (germline): PRHDT, FYEKMQ (reference sequence). V lost 5 bases and J lost 5; bases outside the gene matches: 12. The CDR3 is made up of 17 amino acids. CDR3 loop: CASSRKPRTSGDNEQFF. The CDR3 region has the DNA TGTGCCAGCAGCCGCAAACCTCGGACTAGCGGAGACAATGAGCAGTTCTTC.

The V and J genes are TRBV4-1 and TRBJ1-5; possible D gene TRBD1, 6 bases. This CDR3 comprises 16 residues. Germline V CDR1 and CDR2: MGHRA, YSYEKL. Trimming stripped 3 bases from V and 6 bases from J, with 18 bases between. The CDR3 spells CASSHPLGGGGQPQHF. The CDR3 nucleotides read TGCGCCAGCAGCCACCCATTGGGAGGGGGAGGTCAGCCCCAGCATTTT.

The CDR3 region is CASTQSMGTGLANYGYTF. In nucleotides, the CDR3 is TGTGCCAGTACCCAATCAATGGGGACAGGCTTAGCTAACTATGGCTACACCTTC. This chain links TRBV19 with TRBJ1-2; 8 bases align to TRBD1. Unmatched junction bases numbered 16, after V lost 7 bases and J lost 0 bases. The CDR3 spans 18 residues. Per germline, CDR1 LNHDA and CDR2 SQIVND (reference sequence).

V usage is TRBV6-5 and J usage is TRBJ1-1; 10 bases line up with TRBD1. The germline CDR1 and CDR2 sequences are MNHEY and SVGAGI. CDR3 length: 13 amino acids. Trimming took 7 bases from V and 4 from J; bases not matched to a gene: 3. CDR3 sequence reads: CASMRDRGTEAFF. CDR3 bases: TGTGCCAGCATGAGGGACAGGGGCACTGAAGCTTTCTTT.

The V and J genes are TRBV5-6 and TRBJ1-5; D gene uncertain. The CDR3 sequence is 16 residues long. Germline assignment: CDR1 SGHDT and CDR2 YYEEEE. Trimming took off 4 bases at V and 6 bases at J, with 20 bases between the two ends. The CDR3 region has the DNA TGTGCCAGCAGCCCCTGGGGAGGGCTGGCCCCTCAGCCCCAGCATTTT. It translates to CASSPWGGLAPQPQHF.

This clone was recorded once. V usage is TRBV24-1 and J usage is TRBJ1-5; 11 nucleotides align to TRBD1. Unmatched junction bases numbered 3, after V lost 5 bases and J lost 4 bases. The CDR3 sequence is 15 residues long. Germline values: CDR1 KGHDR, CDR2 SFDVKD. CDR3 loop: CATSGTGGPNQPQHF. The CDR3 DNA reads TGTGCCACCAGTGGGACAGGGGGCCCAAATCAGCCCCAGCATTTT.